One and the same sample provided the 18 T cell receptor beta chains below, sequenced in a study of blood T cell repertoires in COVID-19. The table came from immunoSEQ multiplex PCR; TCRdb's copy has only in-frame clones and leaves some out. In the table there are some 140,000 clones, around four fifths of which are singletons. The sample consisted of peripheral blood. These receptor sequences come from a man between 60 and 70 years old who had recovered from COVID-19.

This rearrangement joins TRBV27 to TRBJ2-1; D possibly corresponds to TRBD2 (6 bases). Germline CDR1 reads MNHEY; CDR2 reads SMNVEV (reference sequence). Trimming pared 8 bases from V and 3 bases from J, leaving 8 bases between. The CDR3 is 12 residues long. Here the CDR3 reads CASGGVYNEQFF. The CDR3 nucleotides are TGTGCCAGCGGCGGGGTCTACAATGAGCAGTTCTTC.

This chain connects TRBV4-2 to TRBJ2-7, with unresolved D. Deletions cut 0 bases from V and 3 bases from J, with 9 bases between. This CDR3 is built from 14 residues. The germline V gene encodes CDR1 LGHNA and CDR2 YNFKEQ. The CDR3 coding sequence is TGTGCCAGCAGCCAAGACTGGCGACTCTACGAGCAGTACTTC. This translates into CASSQDWRLYEQYF.

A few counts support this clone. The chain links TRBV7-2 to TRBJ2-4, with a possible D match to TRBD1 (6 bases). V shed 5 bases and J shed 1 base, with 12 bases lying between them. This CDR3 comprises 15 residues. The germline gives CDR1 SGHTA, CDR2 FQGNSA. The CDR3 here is CASSGQTFAKNIQYF. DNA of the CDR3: TGTGCCAGCAGCGGACAGACCTTTGCCAAAAACATTCAGTACTTC.

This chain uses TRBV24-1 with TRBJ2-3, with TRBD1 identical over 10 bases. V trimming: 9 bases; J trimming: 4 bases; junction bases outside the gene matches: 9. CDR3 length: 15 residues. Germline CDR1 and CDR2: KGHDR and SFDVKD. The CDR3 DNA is TGTGCCACCGGCTCTGGGACAGGGGAGTCAGATACGCAGTATTTT. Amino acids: CATGSGTGESDTQYF.

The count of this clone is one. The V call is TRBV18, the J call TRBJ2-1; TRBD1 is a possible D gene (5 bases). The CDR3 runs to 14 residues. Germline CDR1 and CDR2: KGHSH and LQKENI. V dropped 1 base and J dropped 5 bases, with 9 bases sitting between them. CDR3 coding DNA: TGTGCCAGCTCACCACAAAGACAGAACAATGAGCAGTTCTTC. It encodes CASSPQRQNNEQFF. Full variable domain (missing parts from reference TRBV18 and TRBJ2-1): NAGVMQNPRHLVRRRGQEARLRCSPMKGHSHVYWYRQLPEEGLKFMVYLQKENIIDESGMPKERFSAEFPKEGPSILRIQQVVRGDSAAYFCASSPQRQNNEQFFGPGTRLTVL.

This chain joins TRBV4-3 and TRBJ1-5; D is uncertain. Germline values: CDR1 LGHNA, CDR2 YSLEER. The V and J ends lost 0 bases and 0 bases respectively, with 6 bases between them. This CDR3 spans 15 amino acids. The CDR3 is CASSQDAGSNQPQHF. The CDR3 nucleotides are TGCGCCAGCAGCCAAGATGCAGGTAGCAATCAGCCCCAGCATTTT.

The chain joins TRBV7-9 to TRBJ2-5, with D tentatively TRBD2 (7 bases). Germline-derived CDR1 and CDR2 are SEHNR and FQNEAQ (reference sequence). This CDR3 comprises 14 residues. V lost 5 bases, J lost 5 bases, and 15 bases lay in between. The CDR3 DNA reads TGTGCCAGCAGCCGCGCGGGGGCGGATGAGACCCAGTACTTC. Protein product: CASSRAGADETQYF. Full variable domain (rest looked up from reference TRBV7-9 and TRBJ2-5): DTGVSQNPRHKITKRGQNVTFRCDPISEHNRLYWYRQTLGQGPEFLTYFQNEAQLEKSRLLSDRFSAERPKGSFSTLEIQRTEQGDSAMYLCASSRAGADETQYFGPGTRLLVL.

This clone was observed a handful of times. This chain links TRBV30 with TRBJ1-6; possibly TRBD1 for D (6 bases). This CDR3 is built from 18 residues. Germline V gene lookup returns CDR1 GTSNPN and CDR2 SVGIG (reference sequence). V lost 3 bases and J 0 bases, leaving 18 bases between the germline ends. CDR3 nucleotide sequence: TGTGCCTGGAGGGCCGCAGGGGTAGAAAACTCCTATAATTCACCCCTCCACTTT. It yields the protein CAWRAAGVENSYNSPLHF.

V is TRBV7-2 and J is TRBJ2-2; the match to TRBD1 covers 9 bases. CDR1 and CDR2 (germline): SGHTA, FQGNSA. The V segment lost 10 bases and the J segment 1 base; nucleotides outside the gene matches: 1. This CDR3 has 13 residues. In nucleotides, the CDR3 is TGTGCCACGGACAGGGGGAACACCGGGGAGCTGTTTTTT. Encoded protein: CATDRGNTGELFF.

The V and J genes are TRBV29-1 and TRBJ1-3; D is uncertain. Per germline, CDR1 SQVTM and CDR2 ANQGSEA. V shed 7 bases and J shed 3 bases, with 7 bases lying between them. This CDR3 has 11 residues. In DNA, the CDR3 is TGCAGCGGGGCCTATGGAAACACCATATATTTT. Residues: CSGAYGNTIYF.

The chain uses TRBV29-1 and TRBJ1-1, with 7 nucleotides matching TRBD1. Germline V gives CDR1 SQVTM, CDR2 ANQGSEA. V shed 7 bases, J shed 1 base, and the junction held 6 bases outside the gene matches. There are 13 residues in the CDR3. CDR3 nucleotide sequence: TGCAGCGGCCGGGACAGTTGGAACACTGAAGCTTTCTTT. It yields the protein CSGRDSWNTEAFF.

This CDR3 is CASSLTGVYEQYF. In DNA form, the CDR3 reads TGTGCCAGCAGTTTAACAGGGGTCTACGAGCAGTACTTC. This chain links TRBV27 with TRBJ2-7, with TRBD1 identical over 7 bases. Germline-derived CDR1 and CDR2 are MNHEY and SMNVEV (reference sequence). J lost 3 bases, V lost 2 bases, and 1 base had no gene match. CDR3 size: 13 residues.

The CDR3 nucleotides are TGCGCCAGCAGCCTAACAGGGGGCACCGAGACCCAGTACTTC. Residues: CASSLTGGTETQYF. The chain recombines TRBV4-3 with TRBJ2-5, with 9 bases that match TRBD1. Germline V gene data show CDR1 as LGHNA and CDR2 as YSLEER. The CDR3 loop spans 14 amino acids. V gave up 4 bases and J gave up 5 bases; unmatched junction bases: 5.

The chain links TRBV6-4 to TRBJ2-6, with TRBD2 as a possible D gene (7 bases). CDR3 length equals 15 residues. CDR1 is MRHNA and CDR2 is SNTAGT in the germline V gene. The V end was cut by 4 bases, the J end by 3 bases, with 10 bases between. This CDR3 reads CASSVGGHGANVLTF. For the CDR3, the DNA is TGTGCCAGCAGTGTCGGGGGGCATGGGGCCAACGTCCTGACTTTC.

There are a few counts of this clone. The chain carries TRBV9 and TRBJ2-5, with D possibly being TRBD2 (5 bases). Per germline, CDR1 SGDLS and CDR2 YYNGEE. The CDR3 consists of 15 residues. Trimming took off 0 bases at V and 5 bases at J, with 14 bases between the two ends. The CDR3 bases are TGTGCCAGCAGCGTAGGGGGTGGAAGAGGGGAGACCCAGTACTTC. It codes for CASSVGGGRGETQYF. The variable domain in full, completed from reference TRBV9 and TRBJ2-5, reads DSGVTQTPKHLITATGQRVTLRCSPRSGDLSVYWYQQSLDQGLQFLIQYYNGEERAKGNILERFSAQQFPDLHSELNLSSLELGDSALYFCASSVGGGRGETQYFGPGTRLLVL.

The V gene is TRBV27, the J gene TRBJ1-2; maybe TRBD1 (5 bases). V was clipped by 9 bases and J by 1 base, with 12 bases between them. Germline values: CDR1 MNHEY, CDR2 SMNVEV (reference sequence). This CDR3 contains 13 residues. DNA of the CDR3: TGTGCCAGTGCGGGAGACAGTAACTATGGCTACACCTTC. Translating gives CASAGDSNYGYTF.

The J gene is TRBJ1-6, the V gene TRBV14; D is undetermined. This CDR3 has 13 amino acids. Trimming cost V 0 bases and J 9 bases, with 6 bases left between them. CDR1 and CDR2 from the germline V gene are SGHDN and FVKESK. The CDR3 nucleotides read TGTGCCAGCAGCCAAGATCTCAGTTCACCCCTCCACTTT. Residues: CASSQDLSSPLHF.

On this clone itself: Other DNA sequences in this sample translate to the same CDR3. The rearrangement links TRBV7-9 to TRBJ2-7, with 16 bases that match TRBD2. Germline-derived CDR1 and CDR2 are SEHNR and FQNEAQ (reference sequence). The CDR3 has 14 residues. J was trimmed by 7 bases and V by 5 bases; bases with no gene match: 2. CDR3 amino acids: CASSLGLAGGEQYF. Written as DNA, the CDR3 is TGTGCCAGCAGCCTGGGACTAGCGGGAGGGGAGCAGTACTTC.